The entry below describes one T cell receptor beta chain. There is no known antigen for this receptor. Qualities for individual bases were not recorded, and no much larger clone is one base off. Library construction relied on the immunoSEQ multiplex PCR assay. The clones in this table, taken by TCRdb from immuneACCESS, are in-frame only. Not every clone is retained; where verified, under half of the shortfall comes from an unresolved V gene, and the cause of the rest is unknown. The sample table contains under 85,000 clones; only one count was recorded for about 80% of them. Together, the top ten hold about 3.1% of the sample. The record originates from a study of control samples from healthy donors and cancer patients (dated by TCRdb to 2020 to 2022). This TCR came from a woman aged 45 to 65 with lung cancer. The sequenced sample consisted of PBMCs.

The sequenced DNA is TGTGCCAGCATGGGCCGGTTGGTAGGCACTGAAGCTTTCTTT. Protein translation: CASMGRLVGTEAFF. The sequence is built from TRBV27 and TRBJ1-1; confidence is insufficient to name the D gene. V drops 7 bases and J drops 4 bases, leaving 16 bases in between. CDR1 and CDR2, looked up from the germline V gene (reference sequence), are MNHEY and SMNVEV. The CDR3 starts with the cysteine, ends with the phenylalanine, and has 14 residues. Solely the CDR3 DNA is kept, with 42 bases framed from the first base.